This is a list of T cell receptor beta chains from one sample in a study of shared clonotypes between healthy human individuals. Libraries were prepared by immunoSEQ multiplex PCR; TCRdb keeps only in-frame clonotypes and omits some of them. The sample lists about 960,000 clones; about three quarters were seen once. Sample: memory CD4+ T cells sorted from blood. All receptors derive from a young man in good health. The CDR3 runs from the conserved cysteine through the conserved F or W. The D gene is left open where the match is weak. Some rows have no size entry. The others give once, few or many, or a class for an expanded clone.

j_call v_call clone_size d_call cdr3_nt cdr3_aa
TRBJ1-3 TRBV9 - - TGTGCCAGCAGGCCTGGGGGGAACTCTGGAAACACCATATATTTT CASRPGGNSGNTIYF
TRBJ2-7 TRBV6-4 - TRBD1 TGTGCCGCCGCGACAGGGGGGCAGGACGAGCAGTACTTC CAAATGGQDEQYF
TRBJ2-7 TRBV28 - - TGTGCCAGCAGGGACACATCCTACGAGCAGTACTTC CASRDTSYEQYF
TRBJ1-6 TRBV19 - - TGTGCCAGCATCGGGACACCAGATAATTCACCCCTCCACTTT CASIGTPDNSPLHF
TRBJ1-1 TRBV7-2 - - TGTGCCAGCAGCTTGGGCGGGGGTCGCACTGAAGCTTTCTTT CASSLGGGRTEAFF
TRBJ2-1 TRBV7-2 - - TGTGCCAGCAGCTTATCCACTAGCTGGGGCACTGAGCAGTTCTTC CASSLSTSWGTEQFF
TRBJ1-4 TRBV11-2 - - TGTGCCAGCAGGTTAGGAACAACTAATGAAAAACTGTTTTTT CASRLGTTNEKLFF
TRBJ2-1 TRBV6-1 - TRBD2 TGTGCCAGCAGTGAGATTGGGACTAGTCATGAGCAGTTCTTC CASSEIGTSHEQFF
TRBJ2-6 TRBV7-8 - - TGTGCCAGCAGCTTAGGCAGGGCTGGGGCCAACGTCCTGACTTTC CASSLGRAGANVLTF
TRBJ1-2 TRBV14 once - TGTGCCAGCAGCCAAGATACTAAGGGGAGTTATGGCTACACCTTC CASSQDTKGSYGYTF
TRBJ2-1 TRBV7-9 few - TGTGCCAGCAGCCTCACTAGGGACAATGAGCAGTTCTTC CASSLTRDNEQFF
TRBJ2-7 TRBV5-1 - - TGCGCCAGCAGCAATATAGGACTGGACAACTACGAGCAGTACTTC CASSNIGLDNYEQYF
TRBJ2-7 TRBV5-4 - - TGTGCCAGCAGCCACACAGGAGAACCAAACTACGAGCAGTACTTC CASSHTGEPNYEQYF
TRBJ2-7 TRBV6-5 - TRBD2 TGTGCCAGCAGTTACTCTCAGACTAGCGGGATGGGCGAGCAGTACTTC CASSYSQTSGMGEQYF
TRBJ2-2 TRBV11-2 - TRBD2 TGTGCCAGCAGCGAGGGACTAGCGGGATACACCGGGGAGCTGTTTTTT CASSEGLAGYTGELFF
TRBJ2-3 TRBV9 - - TGTGCCAGCAGCGTCCGGGGGTACTCCACAGATACGCAGTATTTT CASSVRGYSTDTQYF
TRBJ2-3 TRBV4-3 - - TGCGCCAGCAGCCAAGTCTCTAGCACAGATACGCAGTATTTT CASSQVSSTDTQYF
TRBJ1-5 TRBV18 - TRBD1 TGTGCCAGCTCCCAGGGGGCTGGGAGTCAGCCCCAGCATTTT CASSQGAGSQPQHF
TRBJ1-6 TRBV18 - - TGTGCCAGCTCGGGACTTAATAATTCACCCCTCCACTTT CASSGLNNSPLHF
TRBJ2-2 TRBV7-2 - TRBD2 TGTGCCAGTCGTTCCCCGGGACTAGCGACAACCGGGGAGCTGTTTTTT CASRSPGLATTGELFF
TRBJ1-1 TRBV10-3 - - TGTGCCATCAAGCCCCGGGAGAACACTGAAGCTTTCTTT CAIKPRENTEAFF
TRBJ2-5 TRBV5-6 few TRBD1 TGTGCCAGCAGGCCCTGGGACAGGGGATGGGAGACCCAGTACTTC CASRPWDRGWETQYF
TRBJ1-1 TRBV6-1 - - TGTGCCAGCAGGAGACAGTACTCGAACACTGAAGCTTTCTTT CASRRQYSNTEAFF
TRBJ2-2 TRBV5-6 - - TGTGCCAGCAGCTTGGAAGGGGAGCTGTTTTTT CASSLEGELFF
TRBJ1-6 TRBV5-1 - TRBD1 TGCGCCAGCTCGGGACAGCCTTATAATTCACCCCTCCACTTT CASSGQPYNSPLHF
TRBJ2-5 TRBV28 - - TGTGCCAGCAGTCGGACAGAGCAAGAGACCCAGTACTTC CASSRTEQETQYF
TRBJ2-2 TRBV5-1 - - TGCGCCAGCAGGGATCTACCGAACACCGGGGAGCTGTTTTTT CASRDLPNTGELFF
TRBJ2-2 TRBV4-3 - - TGCGCCAGCAGCCAATGGCTAGCAGGAAGTGGGGAGCTGTTTTTT CASSQWLAGSGELFF
TRBJ1-4 TRBV2 - - TGTGCCAGCCGACAGAACCTTAATGAAAAACTGTTTTTT CASRQNLNEKLFF
TRBJ2-3 TRBV2 - TRBD2 TGTGCCAGCAGTGCCGGGACTAGCGGGAGAATCGGCGTAGGCACAGATACGCAGTATTTT CASSAGTSGRIGVGTDTQYF
TRBJ1-2 TRBV9 - - TGTGCCAGCAGCGTAGGGATCCAGGAAGTGGATGGCTACACCTTC CASSVGIQEVDGYTF
TRBJ2-1 TRBV29-1 - TRBD2 TGCAGCGTTCGGACTAGCGGTTCCTACAATGAGCAGTTCTTC CSVRTSGSYNEQFF
TRBJ2-2 TRBV9 - - TGTGCCAGCAGCCCCCGGACTCGAGGGACCGGGGAGCTGTTTTTT CASSPRTRGTGELFF
TRBJ1-1 TRBV6-5 - - TGTGCCAGCAGTTACACTGGAGGTCAGAGAAACACTGAAACTTTCTTT CASSYTGGQRNTETFF
TRBJ2-5 TRBV5-4 - TRBD2 TGTGCCAGCAGCTTTCTTGTGGGGGGGACAGAGACCCAGTACTTC CASSFLVGGTETQYF
TRBJ2-7 TRBV30 - - TGTGCCTGGACCCCCCGCAGCTCCTACGAGCAGTACTTC CAWTPRSSYEQYF
TRBJ1-2 TRBV9 - - TGTGCCAGCAGCGTAGCTACCACAGGCGATGGCTACACCTTC CASSVATTGDGYTF
TRBJ1-6 TRBV27 - TRBD1 TGTGCCAGCAGTTGGGGACAGGGTTATAATTCACCCCTCCACTTT CASSWGQGYNSPLHF
TRBJ1-5 TRBV18 - - TGTGCCAGCTCACCACCGGGTGACACAGGGCCCCAGCATTTT CASSPPGDTGPQHF
TRBJ1-1 TRBV5-6 - - TGTGCCAGCCACCGGGGTATGAACACTGAAGCTTTCTTT CASHRGMNTEAFF
TRBJ1-1 TRBV25-1 - TRBD1 TGTGCCAGCAGTGAACTAGGACAGGGGAGAAACGGCGGAGCTTTCTTT CASSELGQGRNGGAFF
TRBJ1-3 TRBV7-9 - - TGTGCCAGCAGCTTAGGTTTGGAGGTTTCCGGAAACACCATATATTTT CASSLGLEVSGNTIYF
TRBJ1-5 TRBV2 - TRBD1 TGTGCCAGCAGTGAAGAGACAGGGTATAGTCAGCCCCAGCATTTT CASSEETGYSQPQHF
TRBJ2-3 TRBV7-9 - - TGTGCCAGCAGATTACGGGGAGATACGCAGTATTTT CASRLRGDTQYF
TRBJ1-1 TRBV2 few - TGTGCCAGCGCAAAGAGTAACACTGAAGCTTTCTTT CASAKSNTEAFF
TRBJ2-7 TRBV7-2 once - TGTGCCAGCAGCAGTAGGGTAGGCCTCCCAGAGCAGTACTTC CASSSRVGLPEQYF
TRBJ1-2 TRBV2 - TRBD1 TGTGCCAGCAGTGTTGCGCAGGGGGACTATGGCTACACCTTC CASSVAQGDYGYTF
TRBJ1-1 TRBV18 - - TGTGCCACTCAGGAGGTTCTGAACACTGAAGCTTTCTTT CATQEVLNTEAFF
TRBJ2-3 TRBV30 once - TGTGCCTGGAGTGTAAAGTCAGATACGCAGTATTTT CAWSVKSDTQYF
TRBJ1-6 TRBV19 - - TGTGCCAGCCAAGGGGGGGCCTATAATTCACCCCTCCACTTT CASQGGAYNSPLHF
TRBJ2-4 TRBV18 - - TGTGCCAGCTCACCACCGCAGGTAGCCAAAAACATTCAGTACTTC CASSPPQVAKNIQYF
TRBJ2-1 TRBV30 - - TGTGCCTGGAGTGTAGGTGGGGGGGCCAATGAGCAGTTCTTC CAWSVGGGANEQFF
TRBJ2-1 TRBV10-2 - TRBD2 TGCGCCAGCAGGGATAGCGGGAGTGCGAATGAGCAGTTCTTC CASRDSGSANEQFF
TRBJ1-4 TRBV2 - - TGTGCCAGCAGGTGGTATGGGGTGTCTAATGAAAAACTGTTTTTT CASRWYGVSNEKLFF
TRBJ2-5 TRBV6-5 - - TGTGCCAGCAGTTACTCCGGGGGGCGCTGGGAGACCCAGTACTTC CASSYSGGRWETQYF